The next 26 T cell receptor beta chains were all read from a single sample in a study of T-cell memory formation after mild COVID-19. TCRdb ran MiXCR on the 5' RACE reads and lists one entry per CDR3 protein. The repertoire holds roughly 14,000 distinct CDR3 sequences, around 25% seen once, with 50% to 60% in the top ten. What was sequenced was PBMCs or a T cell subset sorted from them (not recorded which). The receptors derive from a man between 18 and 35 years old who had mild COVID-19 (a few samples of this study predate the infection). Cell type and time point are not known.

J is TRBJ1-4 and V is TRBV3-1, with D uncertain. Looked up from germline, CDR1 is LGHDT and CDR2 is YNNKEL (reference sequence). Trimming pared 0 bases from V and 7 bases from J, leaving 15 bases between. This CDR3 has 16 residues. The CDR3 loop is CASSQENEVLGEKLFF. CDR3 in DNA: TGTGCCAGCAGCCAAGAAAATGAGGTTTTGGGTGAAAAACTGTTTTTT.

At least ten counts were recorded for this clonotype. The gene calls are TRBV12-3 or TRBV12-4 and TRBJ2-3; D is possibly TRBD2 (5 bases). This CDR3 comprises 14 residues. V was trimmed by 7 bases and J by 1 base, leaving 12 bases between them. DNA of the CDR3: TGTGCCAGCACCCCGGGGTATGGCACAGATACGCAGTATTTT. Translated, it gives CASTPGYGTDTQYF.

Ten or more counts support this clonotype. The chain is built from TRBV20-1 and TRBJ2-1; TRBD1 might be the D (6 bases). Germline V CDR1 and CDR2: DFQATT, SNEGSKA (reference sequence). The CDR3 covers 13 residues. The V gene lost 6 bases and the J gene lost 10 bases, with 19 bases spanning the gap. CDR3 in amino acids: CSARGPIWLEQFF. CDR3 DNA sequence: TGCAGTGCCAGGGGACCTATCTGGCTCGAGCAGTTCTTC.

This chain's CDR3 is CASSQEGLAGTSDTQYF. The CDR3 nucleotides read TGCGCCAGCAGCCAAGAGGGACTAGCGGGGACATCCGATACGCAGTATTTT. The V call is TRBV4-3, the J call TRBJ2-3; 13 bases agree with TRBD2. Germline CDR1 LGHNA, CDR2 YSLEER. The CDR3 runs 17 residues. V shed 0 bases and J 6 bases; nucleotides not matched to a gene: 6.

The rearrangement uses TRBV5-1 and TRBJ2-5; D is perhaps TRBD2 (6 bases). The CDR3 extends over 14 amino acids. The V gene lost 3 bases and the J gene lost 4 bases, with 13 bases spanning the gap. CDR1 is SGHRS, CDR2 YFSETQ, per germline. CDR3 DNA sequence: TGCGCCAGCAGCTGGGGCGGGGTTGGAGAGACCCAGTACTTC. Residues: CASSWGGVGETQYF.

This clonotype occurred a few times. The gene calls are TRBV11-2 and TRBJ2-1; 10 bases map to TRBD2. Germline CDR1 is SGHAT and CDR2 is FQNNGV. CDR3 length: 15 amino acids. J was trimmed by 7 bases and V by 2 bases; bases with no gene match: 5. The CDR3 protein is CASSLLAGVGNEQFF. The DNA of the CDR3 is TGTGCCAGCAGCTTACTAGCGGGAGTAGGGAATGAGCAGTTCTTC.

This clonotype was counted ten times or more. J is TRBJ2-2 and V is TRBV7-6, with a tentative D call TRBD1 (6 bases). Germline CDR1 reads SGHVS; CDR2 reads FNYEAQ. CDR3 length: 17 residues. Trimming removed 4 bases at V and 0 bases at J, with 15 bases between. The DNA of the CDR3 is TGTGCCAGCAGCTCCGGTTCAGGGACACCGAACACCGGGGAGCTGTTTTTT. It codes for CASSSGSGTPNTGELFF. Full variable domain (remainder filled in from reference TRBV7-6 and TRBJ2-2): GAGVSQSPRYKVTKRGQDVALRCDPISGHVSLYWYRQALGQGPEFLTYFNYEAQQDKSGLPNDRFSAERPEGSISTLTIQRTEQRDSAMYRCASSSGSGTPNTGELFFGEGSRLTVL.

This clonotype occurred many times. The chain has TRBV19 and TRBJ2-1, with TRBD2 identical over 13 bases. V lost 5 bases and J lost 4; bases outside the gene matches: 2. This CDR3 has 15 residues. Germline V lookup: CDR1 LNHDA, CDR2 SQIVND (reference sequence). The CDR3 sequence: CASSGTSGDYNEQFF. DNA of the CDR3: TGTGCCAGTAGTGGGACTAGCGGGGATTACAATGAGCAGTTCTTC.

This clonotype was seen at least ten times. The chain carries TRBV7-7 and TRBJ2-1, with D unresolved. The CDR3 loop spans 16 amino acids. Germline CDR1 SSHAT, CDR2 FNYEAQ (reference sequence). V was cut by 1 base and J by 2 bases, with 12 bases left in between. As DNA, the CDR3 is TGTGCCAGCAGCTTAGTCTCGGCCAGCCCCTACAATGAGCAGTTCTTC. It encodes CASSLVSASPYNEQFF.

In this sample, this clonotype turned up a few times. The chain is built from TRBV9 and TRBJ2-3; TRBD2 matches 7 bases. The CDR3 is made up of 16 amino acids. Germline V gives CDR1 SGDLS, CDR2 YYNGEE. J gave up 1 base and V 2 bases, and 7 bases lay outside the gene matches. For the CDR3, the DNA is TGTGCCAGCAGCGTGGGAGGGTCGAGAGGCACAGATACGCAGTATTTT. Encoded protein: CASSVGGSRGTDTQYF.

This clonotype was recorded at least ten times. CDR3: CASSSGTQLYGYTF. CDR3 coding DNA: TGTGCCAGCAGTTCGGGCACCCAGCTATATGGCTACACCTTC. The J gene is TRBJ1-2, the V gene TRBV12-3 or TRBV12-4; D unresolved. V lost 4 bases and J 5 bases, leaving 14 bases between the germline ends. This CDR3 has 14 amino acids.

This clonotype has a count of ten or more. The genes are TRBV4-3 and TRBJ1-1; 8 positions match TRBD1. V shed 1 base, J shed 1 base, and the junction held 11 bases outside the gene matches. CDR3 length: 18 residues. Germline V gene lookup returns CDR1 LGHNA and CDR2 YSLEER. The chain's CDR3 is CASSQAIYSGGTNTEAFF. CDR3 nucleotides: TGCGCCAGCAGCCAAGCGATTTATTCAGGGGGCACGAACACTGAAGCTTTCTTT.

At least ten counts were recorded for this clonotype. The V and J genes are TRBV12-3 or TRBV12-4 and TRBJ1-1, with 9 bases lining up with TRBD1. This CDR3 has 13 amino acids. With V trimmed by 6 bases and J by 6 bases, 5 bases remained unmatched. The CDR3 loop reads CASSGQGWPEAFF. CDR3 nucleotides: TGTGCCAGCAGCGGACAGGGGTGGCCTGAAGCTTTCTTT.

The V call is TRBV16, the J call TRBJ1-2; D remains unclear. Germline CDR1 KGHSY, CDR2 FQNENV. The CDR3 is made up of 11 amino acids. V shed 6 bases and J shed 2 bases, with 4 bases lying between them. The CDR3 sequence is CASSYNYGYTF. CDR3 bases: TGTGCCAGCAGTTACAACTATGGCTACACCTTC.

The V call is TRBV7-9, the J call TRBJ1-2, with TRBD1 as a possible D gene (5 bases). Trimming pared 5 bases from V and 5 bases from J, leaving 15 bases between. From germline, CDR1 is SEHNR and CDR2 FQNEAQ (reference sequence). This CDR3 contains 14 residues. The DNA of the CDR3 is TGTGCCAGCAGCCCCAGGGTTTATGATTATGGCTACACCTTC. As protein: CASSPRVYDYGYTF.

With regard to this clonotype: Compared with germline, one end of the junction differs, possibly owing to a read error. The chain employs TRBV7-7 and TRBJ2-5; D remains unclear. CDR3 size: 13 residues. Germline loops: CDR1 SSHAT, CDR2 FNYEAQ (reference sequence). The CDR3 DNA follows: TGTGCTAGCAGCTTACCTTTAGAAGAGACCCAGTACTTC. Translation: CASSLPLEETQYF.

CDR3 region: CASSVAPGSIETQYF. CDR3 nucleotides: TGTGCCAGCAGCGTAGCTCCGGGGAGCATAGAGACCCAGTACTTC. This chain joins TRBV9 and TRBJ2-5, with D possibly TRBD2 on 5 matching bases. CDR3 length equals 15 residues. Germline V CDR1 and CDR2: SGDLS, YYNGEE. Trimming removed 0 bases at V and 4 bases at J, with 13 bases between.

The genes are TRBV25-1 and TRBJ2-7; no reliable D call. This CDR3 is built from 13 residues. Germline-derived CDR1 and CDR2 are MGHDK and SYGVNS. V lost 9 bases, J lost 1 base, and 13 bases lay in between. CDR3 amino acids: CARPSDCSYEQYV. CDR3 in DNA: TGTGCCAGGCCTTCCGACTGTTCCTACGAGCAGTACGTC.

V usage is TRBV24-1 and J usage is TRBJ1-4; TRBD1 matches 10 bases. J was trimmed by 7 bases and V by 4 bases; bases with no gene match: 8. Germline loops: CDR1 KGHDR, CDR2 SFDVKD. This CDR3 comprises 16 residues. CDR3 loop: CATSDPQTGGGEKLFF. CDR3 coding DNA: TGTGCCACCAGTGACCCTCAGACAGGGGGCGGTGAAAAACTGTTTTTT.

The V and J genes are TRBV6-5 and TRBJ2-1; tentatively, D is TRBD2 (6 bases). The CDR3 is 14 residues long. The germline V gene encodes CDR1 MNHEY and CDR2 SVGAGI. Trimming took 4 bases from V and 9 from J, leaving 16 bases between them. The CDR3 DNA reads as TGTGCCAGCAGTTTTCCAGCGGGTATCGGTGAGCAGTTCTTC. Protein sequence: CASSFPAGIGEQFF.

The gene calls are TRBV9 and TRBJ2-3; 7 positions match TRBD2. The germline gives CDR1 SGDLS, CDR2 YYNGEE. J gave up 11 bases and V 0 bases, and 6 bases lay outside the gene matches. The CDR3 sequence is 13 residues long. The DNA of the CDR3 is TGTGCCAGCAGCGTAGATGGGAGGGACGAGCAGTATTTT. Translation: CASSVDGRDEQYF.

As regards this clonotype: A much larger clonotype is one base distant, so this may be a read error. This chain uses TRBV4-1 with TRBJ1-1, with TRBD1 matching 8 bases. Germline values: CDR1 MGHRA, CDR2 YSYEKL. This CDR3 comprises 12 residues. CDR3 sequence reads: CASSPTGAEALF. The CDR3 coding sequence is TGCGCCAGCAGCCCGACAGGGGCAGAAGCTTTATTT.

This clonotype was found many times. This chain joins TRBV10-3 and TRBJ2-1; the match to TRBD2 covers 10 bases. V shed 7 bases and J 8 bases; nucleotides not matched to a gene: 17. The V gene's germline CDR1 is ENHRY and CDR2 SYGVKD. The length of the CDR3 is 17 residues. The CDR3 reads CAITGKRGGPGRHEQFF. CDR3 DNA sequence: TGTGCCATCACAGGGAAGCGGGGGGGACCGGGTCGGCATGAGCAGTTCTTC.

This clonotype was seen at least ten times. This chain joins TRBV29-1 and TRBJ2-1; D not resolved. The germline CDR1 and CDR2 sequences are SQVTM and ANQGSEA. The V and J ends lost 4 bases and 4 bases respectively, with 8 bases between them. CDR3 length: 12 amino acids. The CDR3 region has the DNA TGCAGCGTTGGGACCGGATACAATGAGCAGTTCTTC. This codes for CSVGTGYNEQFF.

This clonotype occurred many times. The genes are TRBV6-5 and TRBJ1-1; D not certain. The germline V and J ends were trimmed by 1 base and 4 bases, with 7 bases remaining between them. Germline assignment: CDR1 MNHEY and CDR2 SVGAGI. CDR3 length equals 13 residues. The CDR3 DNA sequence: TGTGCCAGCAGTTACTTTCGGTCCACTGAAGCTTTCTTT. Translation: CASSYFRSTEAFF.

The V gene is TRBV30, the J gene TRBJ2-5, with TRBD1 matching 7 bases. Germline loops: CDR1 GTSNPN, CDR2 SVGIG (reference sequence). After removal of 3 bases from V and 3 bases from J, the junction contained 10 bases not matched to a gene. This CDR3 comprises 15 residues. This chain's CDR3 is CAWRKRRGNKETQYF. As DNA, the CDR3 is TGTGCCTGGAGAAAACGCAGGGGGAACAAAGAGACCCAGTACTTC.